This T cell receptor (beta chain) is drawn from a study of post-analysis software for immune sequencing data. To note about this clonotype: Its specificity is unknown. A read error may produce the germline difference seen at one junction end.

Study-level results: TRBV5-6, TRBV5-1 and TRBV20-1 were among 4 or 5 TRBV segments more frequent in patients than controls. Controls significantly exceeded multiple sclerosis patients in normalized Chao1 diversity.

CDR1 is SGHKS, CDR2 YYEKEE, per germline (reference sequence). The CDR3 runs 15 residues. Every TCR beta cDNA library bore unique molecular identifiers. TCRdb re-called the PCR reads through MiXCR, storing one row per CDR3 protein. The data show about 540,000 distinct CDR3 sequences, around 34% seen once. Material for sequencing was blood. This clonotype originated in a girl under 18 with multiple sclerosis. This rearrangement joins TRBV5-5 to TRBJ1-4; TRBD1 is a possible D gene (5 bases). CDR3 nucleotides: TGTGCCAGCAGCTTGGGGCCTGGGGGATCTGAAAAACGGTTTTTT. This encodes CASSLGPGGSEKRFF.